A selection of T cell receptor beta chains follows, all from one sample in a study of T-cell reconstitution after alpha-beta-depleted transplantation in children. TCRdb processed the PCR reads anew with MiXCR; each CDR3 protein has one entry. The sample has a few hundred thousand distinct CDR3 sequences, 9.5% to 13% seen once; the top ten hold around 22%. The sequenced sample was peripheral blood, obtained 180 days after TCRalphabeta/CD19-depleted stem cell transplant. The receptors here all came from a male patient under 10 years old who had a stem cell transplant for chronic granulomatous disease, so the T cells may come from the graft donor. CDR3s include the opening cysteine and the closing phenylalanine or tryptophan. Fields, in order: CDR3 DNA, CDR3 protein, D gene, V gene, clone size, J gene. D genes are given only for firm matches. Clone size is shown for a subset of rows, as once, few, many or a class of expanded clone.

TGTGCCAGTAGTATAATTTCTCAGGCTGAAGCTTTCTTT | CASSIISQAEAFF | NA | TRBV19 | NA | TRBJ1-1
TGCAGTGCTCCGCCGGTGGGGTTTGTCTTCACAGATACGCAGTATTTT | CSAPPVGFVFTDTQYF | NA | TRBV20-1 | many | TRBJ2-3
TGTGCCAGCTCACCGAGCAGGGGAGATGAGCAGTTCTTC | CASSPSRGDEQFF | NA | TRBV18 | many | TRBJ2-1
TGTGCCAGCAGCGATTGGGGGGGAGCCGGGGAGCTGTTTTTT | CASSDWGGAGELFF | TRBD2 | TRBV9 | many | TRBJ2-2
TGTGCCAGCAGTGACTTTACCGGGGATAATTCACCCCTCCACTTT | CASSDFTGDNSPLHF | NA | TRBV6-4 | many | TRBJ1-6
TGCAGTGCTCCGGGACTAGCGGGGATCTTACGAGAGACCCAGTACTTC | CSAPGLAGILRETQYF | TRBD2 | TRBV20-1 | many | TRBJ2-5
TGCAGCGTCCGGGACAGAAATTCACCCCTCCACTTT | CSVRDRNSPLHF | TRBD1 | TRBV29-1 | few | TRBJ1-6
TGTGCCAGCAGCTTAAGTGCAGTTAGCACAGATACGCAGTATTTT | CASSLSAVSTDTQYF | NA | TRBV7-3 | many | TRBJ2-3
TGTGCCAGCAGCGTAGGGTCACTAACGGAGACCCAGTACTTC | CASSVGSLTETQYF | NA | TRBV9 | many | TRBJ2-5
TGTGCCAGCAGTTTGCAGGCGACAGGCCTTTCCTACGAGCAGTACTTC | CASSLQATGLSYEQYF | NA | TRBV27 | NA | TRBJ2-7
TGCAGTGCCACACAGGGGGCGAGGGGCACTGAAGCTTTCTTT | CSATQGARGTEAFF | TRBD1 | TRBV20-1 | many | TRBJ1-1
TGCAGTGCTAGACCACCAGAGGGGGGGATTTCCAACGAGCAGTACTTC | CSARPPEGGISNEQYF | NA | TRBV20-1 | many | TRBJ2-7
TGTGCCAGCAGCTTAGTCCAGGGGCCCAACTGGGGCCAAGAGACCCAGTACTTC | CASSLVQGPNWGQETQYF | NA | TRBV11-1 | many | TRBJ2-5
TGCGCCAGCAGCCTGCCCCCGACTAGCGGGAGCGGGGAGCAGTTCTTC | CASSLPPTSGSGEQFF | TRBD2 | TRBV5-1 | many | TRBJ2-1
TGCAGTGCTACATGGGGACGGACCTACGAGCAGTACTTC | CSATWGRTYEQYF | NA | TRBV20-1 | many | TRBJ2-7
TGTGCCAGCAGCAAGACTAGCGGGGGGGCCTACTCCTACGAGCAGTACTTC | CASSKTSGGAYSYEQYF | TRBD2 | TRBV7-2 | many | TRBJ2-7
TGTGCCACCAGCAGAGATCGGGGGAAAAACACCGGGGAGCTGTTTTTT | CATSRDRGKNTGELFF | NA | TRBV15 | many | TRBJ2-2
TGTGCCAGCAGCCCCGAGTGGAGTAGCAATCAGCCCCAGCATTTT | CASSPEWSSNQPQHF | NA | TRBV3-1 | many | TRBJ1-5
TGTGCCAGCAGTTACGGGGACAGGGGGTACATTCAGTACTTC | CASSYGDRGYIQYF | TRBD1 | TRBV6-5 | many | TRBJ2-4
TGCAGCGTGGGGGGAATGGGGGAAGGAGCTTTCTTT | CSVGGMGEGAFF | NA | TRBV29-1 | many | TRBJ1-1
TGTGCCAGCAGCCAAGGACTAGCGGGGGTAGATACGCAGTATTTT | CASSQGLAGVDTQYF | TRBD2 | TRBV7-2 | many | TRBJ2-3
TGTGCCAGCAGCCCTCCCAGATTAGCCAAAAACATTCAGTACTTC | CASSPPRLAKNIQYF | NA | TRBV11-1 | NA | TRBJ2-4
TGCAGCTTGATAGCGGACTCCTACAATGAGCAGTTCTTC | CSLIADSYNEQFF | NA | TRBV29-1 | many | TRBJ2-1
TGCAGTGCTAGAATCCGGCAGGCGTATAGCAATCAGCCCCAGCATTTT | CSARIRQAYSNQPQHF | NA | TRBV20-1 | many | TRBJ1-5
TGTGCCAGCAGCTTGGGCCAGTCCCCCTACAATGAGCAGTTCTTC | CASSLGQSPYNEQFF | NA | TRBV7-2 | few | TRBJ2-1
TGTGCCTTCTGCCTTGGAACGGGCCACAAGGATAGCAATCAGCCCCAGCATTTT | CAFCLGTGHKDSNQPQHF | NA | TRBV7-8 | NA | TRBJ1-5
TGTGCCAGCAGCTTAGGGTTGCCTAGTCAAGAGACCCAGTACTTC | CASSLGLPSQETQYF | NA | TRBV7-2 | many | TRBJ2-5
TGTGCCAGCGGGAGAGGAAAAGATACGCAGTATTTT | CASGRGKDTQYF | NA | TRBV6-2/TRBV6-3 | many | TRBJ2-3
TGCAGTTCCTTTGGGGAGATAACCTACAATGAGCAGTTCTTC | CSSFGEITYNEQFF | NA | TRBV20-1 | many | TRBJ2-1
TGCGCCAGCAGCCAAGTCGCGGGTGGGGGACATGGGGGCCTCGAGCAGTACTTC | CASSQVAGGGHGGLEQYF | NA | TRBV4-1 | few | TRBJ2-7
TGTGCCAGCAGCTTAACTGTCCCCAGCGGGAGTACAAATGAGCAGTTCTTC | CASSLTVPSGSTNEQFF | TRBD2 | TRBV7-3 | many | TRBJ2-1
TGCGCCAGCAGCAAAACCGGGACTAAGAAAAGAAACGGGAACAATGAGCAGTTCTTC | CASSKTGTKKRNGNNEQFF | TRBD2 | TRBV5-1 | many | TRBJ2-1